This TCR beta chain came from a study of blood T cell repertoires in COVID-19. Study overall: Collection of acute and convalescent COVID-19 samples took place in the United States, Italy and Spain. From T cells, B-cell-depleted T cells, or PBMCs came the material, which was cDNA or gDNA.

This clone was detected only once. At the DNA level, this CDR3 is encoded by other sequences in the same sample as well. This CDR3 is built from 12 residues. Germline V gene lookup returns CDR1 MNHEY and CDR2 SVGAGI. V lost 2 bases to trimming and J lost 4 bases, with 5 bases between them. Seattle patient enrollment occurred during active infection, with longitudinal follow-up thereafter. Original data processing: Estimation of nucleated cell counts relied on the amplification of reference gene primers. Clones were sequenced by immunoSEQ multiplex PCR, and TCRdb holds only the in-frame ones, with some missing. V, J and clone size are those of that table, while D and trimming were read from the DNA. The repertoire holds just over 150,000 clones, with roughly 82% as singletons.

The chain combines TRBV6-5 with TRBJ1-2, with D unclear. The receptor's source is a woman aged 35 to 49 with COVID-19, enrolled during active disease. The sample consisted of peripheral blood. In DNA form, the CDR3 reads TGTGCCAGCAGTTACCGCGGCTATGGCTACACCTTC. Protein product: CASSYRGYGYTF.